This is a list of T cell receptor beta chains from one sample in a study of shared clonotypes between healthy human individuals. Profiling relied on immunoSEQ multiplex PCR, and the TCRdb table lists in-frame clones only, not all of them. Counted here are roughly 640,000 clones, around 72% occurring once; the ten biggest clones make up roughly 1.7%. The specimen sequenced was memory CD4+ T cells sorted from blood. Every receptor here comes from a woman aged 25 to 39 in good health. CDR3s leave out the opening cysteine and the closing phenylalanine or tryptophan.

ASSPAGSGEQY TRBV5-1
SVDGLAGLDEQF TRBV29-1
ASSLASGTNEKLF TRBV5-1
ASSILGRTHTEAF TRBV19
ASRFTGSKTQY TRBV27
ATSRGDSYEQY TRBV15
ASSEQGSAGNTIY TRBV5-6
ASSQARDRDSGANVLT TRBV4-1
SVGLQSSGNTIY TRBV29-1
ASSPGQMNTGELF TRBV7-8
ATSRGVGRYEQY TRBV15
ASQGEVEQY TRBV2
ASSSRQGGFQPQH TRBV19
ASSHPRTDDYGYT TRBV7-9
ATSRVGQPQH TRBV15
ASRPEDLRGYEQY TRBV28
ASSHNPEGGDEKLF TRBV5-1
ASSIGAQGSTEAF TRBV19
ASSLTRISYEQY TRBV27
ASSYGDTQY TRBV6-1
ASRWRLAGPFYEQY TRBV7-7
ASHTPREAF TRBV28
ASSKQGYEQY TRBV6-6
ASRRTGVMNTEAF TRBV2
ASSFAGGVGELF TRBV5-1
ASSLADIGQY TRBV7-8
ASSQSSGQVPSYNEQF TRBV23-1
ASSGYGDEQY TRBV18
ASSLPGTGRFEQY TRBV28
ASSLHREEAF TRBV11-1
ASSFEGIAADTQY TRBV5-1
ASSRFGYGYT TRBV28
ASLGADRTYEQY TRBV6-1
ASSFSGTNTGELF TRBV7-2
ASSLGLARFSYNEQF TRBV11-2
ASSFTHNEQF TRBV11-2
ARSTRQEVSGANVLT TRBV5-3
ASSQSGGAYNEQF TRBV5-8
ASSLLAGVQETQY TRBV7-6
ASSLDGSRTDTQY TRBV5-4
SGIQGAGNTIY TRBV29-1
ASSPSDRSSYEQY TRBV18
ASSLQGNEQF TRBV7-3
SATEETQY TRBV20-1
ASSADSPEQF TRBV2
ASSSSGGGNQPQH TRBV7-8
ASSPPGRLTMTQY TRBV27
ASSRGQGRAYEQY TRBV6-5
ASSPRLTPTDTQY TRBV7-2
ASRLGSGNEQF TRBV6-5
ASSLALAGLNEQF TRBV5-1
ASSERQGKMNTEAF TRBV19
ASSLGSSGRGTQY TRBV11-2
ASRTTYNQPQH TRBV2
ASSQGSGSSYNEQF TRBV14